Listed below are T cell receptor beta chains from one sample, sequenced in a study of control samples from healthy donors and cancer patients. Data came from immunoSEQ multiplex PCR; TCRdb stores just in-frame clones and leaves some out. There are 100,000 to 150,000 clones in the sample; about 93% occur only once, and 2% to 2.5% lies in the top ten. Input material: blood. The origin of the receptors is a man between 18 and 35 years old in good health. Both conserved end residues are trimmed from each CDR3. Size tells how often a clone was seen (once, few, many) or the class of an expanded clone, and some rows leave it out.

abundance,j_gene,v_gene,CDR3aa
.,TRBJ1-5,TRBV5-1,ASSLGTGGNQPQH
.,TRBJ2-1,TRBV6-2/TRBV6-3,ASSPAGTSFEQF
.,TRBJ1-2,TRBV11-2,ASSFSQNYGYT
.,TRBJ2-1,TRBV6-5,ANRGQGKNEQF
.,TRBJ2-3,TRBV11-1,ASSLGHEQVTDTQY
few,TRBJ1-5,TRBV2,ASSATGADQPQH
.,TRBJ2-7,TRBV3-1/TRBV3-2,ASSQDPAYEQY
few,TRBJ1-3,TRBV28,ASSPGTGSGNTIY
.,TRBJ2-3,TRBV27,ASSTTSGGRGDTQY
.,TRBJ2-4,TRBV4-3,ASSQDDTTKNIQY
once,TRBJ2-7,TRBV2,ASSEGGGPS
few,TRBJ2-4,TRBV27,ASSLSWSLEGDKNIQY
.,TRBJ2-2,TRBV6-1,ASSELAGGPDTGELF
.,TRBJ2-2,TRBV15,ATSRVYGLAGTGELF
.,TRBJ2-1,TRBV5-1,ASSLIPGENEQF
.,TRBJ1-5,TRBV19,ASSIDDRAYSNQPQH
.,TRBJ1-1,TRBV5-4,ASSRQGAPNTEAF
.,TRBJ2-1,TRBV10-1,ASSASNSIYNEQF
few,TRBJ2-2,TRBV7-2,ASSAHGQPSGELF
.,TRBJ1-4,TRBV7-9,ASSLGANQFEKLF
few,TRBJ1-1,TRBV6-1,ASSMATGMKTEAF
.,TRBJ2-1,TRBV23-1,ASSQSTGWAEQF
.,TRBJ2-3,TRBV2,ASNGLGGTDTQY
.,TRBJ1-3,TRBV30,AWALGSGNTIY
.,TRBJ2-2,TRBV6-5,ASRQRETGELF
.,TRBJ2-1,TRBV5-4,ASSLRTSGNLREF
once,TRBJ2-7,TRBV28,ASSTMGGKSYEQY
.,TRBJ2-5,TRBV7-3,ASSQGQPRETQY
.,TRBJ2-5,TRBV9,ASSSGLPGETQY
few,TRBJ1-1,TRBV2,ASRQGATEAF
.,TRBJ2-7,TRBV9,ASSVASGTYEQY
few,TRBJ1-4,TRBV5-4,ASSLLQGDGEKLF
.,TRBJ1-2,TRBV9,ASSAQGWGGYT
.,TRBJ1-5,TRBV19,ASSVRGRAQPQH
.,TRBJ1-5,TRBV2,ASRGQGNQPQH
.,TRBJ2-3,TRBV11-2,ASSLADRGRDTQY
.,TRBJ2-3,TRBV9,ASSVSADTQY
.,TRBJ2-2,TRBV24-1,ATSGLAGVRTGELF
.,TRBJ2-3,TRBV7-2,ASSLDRGADTQY